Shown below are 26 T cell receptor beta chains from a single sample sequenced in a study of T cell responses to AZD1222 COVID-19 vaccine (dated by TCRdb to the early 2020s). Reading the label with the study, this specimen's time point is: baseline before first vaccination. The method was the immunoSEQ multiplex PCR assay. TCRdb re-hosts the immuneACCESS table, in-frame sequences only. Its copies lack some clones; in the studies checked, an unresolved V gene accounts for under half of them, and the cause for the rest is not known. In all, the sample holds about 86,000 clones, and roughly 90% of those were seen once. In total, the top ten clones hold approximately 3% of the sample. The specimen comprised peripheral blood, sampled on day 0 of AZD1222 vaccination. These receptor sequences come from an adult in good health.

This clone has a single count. In nucleotides, the CDR3 is TGCGCCAGCAGCTGGACAGGGAGCTCCTATAATTCACCCCTCCACTTT. Amino acids: CASSWTGSSYNSPLHF. The rearrangement uses TRBV5-1 and TRBJ1-6; 8 nucleotides align to TRBD1. With 3 bases clipped from V and 0 bases from J, the junction kept 2 bases outside the gene matches. The length of the CDR3 is 16 residues. Germline V gene lookup returns CDR1 SGHRS and CDR2 YFSETQ.

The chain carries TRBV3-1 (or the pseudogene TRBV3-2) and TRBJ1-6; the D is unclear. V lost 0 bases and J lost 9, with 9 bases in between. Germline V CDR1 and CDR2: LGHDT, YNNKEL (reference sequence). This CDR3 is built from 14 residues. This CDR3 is CASSQDGFASPLHF. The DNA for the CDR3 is TGTGCCAGCAGCCAAGATGGTTTTGCTTCACCCCTCCACTTT.

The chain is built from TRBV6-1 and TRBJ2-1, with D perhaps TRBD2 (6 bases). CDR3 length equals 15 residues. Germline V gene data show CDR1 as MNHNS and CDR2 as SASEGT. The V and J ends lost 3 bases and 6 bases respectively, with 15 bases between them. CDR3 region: CASSDRLGTFNEQFF. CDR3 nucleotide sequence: TGTGCCAGCAGTGACAGACTAGGGACTTTCAATGAGCAGTTCTTC.

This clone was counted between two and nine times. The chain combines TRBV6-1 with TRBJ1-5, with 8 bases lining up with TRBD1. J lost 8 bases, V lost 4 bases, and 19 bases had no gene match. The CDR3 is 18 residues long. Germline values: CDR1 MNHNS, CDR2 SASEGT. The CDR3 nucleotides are TGTGCCAGCAGTGGCACTCGGGCAGGGGGCAGGAGGACGGAGCCCCAGCATTTT. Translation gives CASSGTRAGGRRTEPQHF.

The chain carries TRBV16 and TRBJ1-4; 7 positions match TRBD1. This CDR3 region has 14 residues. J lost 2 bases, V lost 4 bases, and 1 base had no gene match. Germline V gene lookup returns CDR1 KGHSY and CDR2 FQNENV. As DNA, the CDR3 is TGTGCCAGCAGCCTGACAGGGACTAATGAAAAACTGTTTTTT. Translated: CASSLTGTNEKLFF.

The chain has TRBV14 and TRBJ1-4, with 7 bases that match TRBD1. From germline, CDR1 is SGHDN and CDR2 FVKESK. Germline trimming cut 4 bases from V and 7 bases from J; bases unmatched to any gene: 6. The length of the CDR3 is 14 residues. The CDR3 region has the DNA TGTGCCAGCAGCCGGATGGACAGGCCTGAAAAACTGTTTTTT. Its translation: CASSRMDRPEKLFF.

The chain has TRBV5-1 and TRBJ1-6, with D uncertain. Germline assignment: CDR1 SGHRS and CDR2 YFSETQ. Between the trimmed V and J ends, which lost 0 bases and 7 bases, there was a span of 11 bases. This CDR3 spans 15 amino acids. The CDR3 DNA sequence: TGCGCCAGCAGCTTGGTGACTGACTTCAATTCACCCCTCCACTTT. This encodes CASSLVTDFNSPLHF.

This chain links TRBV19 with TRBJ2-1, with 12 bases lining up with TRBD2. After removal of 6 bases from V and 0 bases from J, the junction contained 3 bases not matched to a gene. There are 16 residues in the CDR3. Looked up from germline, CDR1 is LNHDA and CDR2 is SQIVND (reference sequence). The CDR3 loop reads CASRGTSGRSYNEQFF. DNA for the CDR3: TGTGCCAGTAGGGGGACTAGCGGGCGCTCCTACAATGAGCAGTTCTTC. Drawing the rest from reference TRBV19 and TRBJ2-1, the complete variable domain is DGGITQSPKYLFRKEGQNVTLSCEQNLNHDAMYWYRQDPGQGLRLIYYSQIVNDFQKGDIAEGYSVSREKKESFPLTVTSAQKNPTAFYLCASRGTSGRSYNEQFFGPGTRLTVL.

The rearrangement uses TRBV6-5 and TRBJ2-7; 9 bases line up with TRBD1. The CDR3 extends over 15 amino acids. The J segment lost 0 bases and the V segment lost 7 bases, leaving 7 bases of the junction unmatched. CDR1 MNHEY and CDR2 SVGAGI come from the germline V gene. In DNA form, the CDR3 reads TGTGCCAGCAAAATAGGGACAGGGACCTCCTACGAGCAGTACTTC. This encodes CASKIGTGTSYEQYF.

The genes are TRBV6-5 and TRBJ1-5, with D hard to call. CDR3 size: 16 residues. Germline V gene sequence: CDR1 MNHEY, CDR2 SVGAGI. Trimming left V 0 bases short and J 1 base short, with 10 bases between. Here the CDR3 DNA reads TGTGCCAGCAGTTACTCGATCTTTACCAGCAATCAGCCCCAGCATTTT. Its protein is CASSYSIFTSNQPQHF.

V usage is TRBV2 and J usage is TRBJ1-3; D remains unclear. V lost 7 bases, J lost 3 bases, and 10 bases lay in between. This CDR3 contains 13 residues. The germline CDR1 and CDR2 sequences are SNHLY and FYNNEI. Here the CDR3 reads CASIRGIGNTIYF. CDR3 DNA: TGTGCCAGCATTCGGGGTATTGGAAACACCATATATTTT.

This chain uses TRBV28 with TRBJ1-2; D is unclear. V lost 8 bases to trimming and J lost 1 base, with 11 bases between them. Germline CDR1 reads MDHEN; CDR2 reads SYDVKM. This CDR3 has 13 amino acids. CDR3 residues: CASGRPGNYGYTF. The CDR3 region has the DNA TGTGCCAGCGGCAGGCCGGGTAACTATGGCTACACCTTC.

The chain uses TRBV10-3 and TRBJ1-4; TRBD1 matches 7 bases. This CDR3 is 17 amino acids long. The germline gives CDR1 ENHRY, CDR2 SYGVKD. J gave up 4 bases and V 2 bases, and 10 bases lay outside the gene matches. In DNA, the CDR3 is TGTGCCATCAGTGAGAGTTCTAAGGGGGCGCTTAATGAAAAACTGTTTTTT. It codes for CAISESSKGALNEKLFF.

Here the CDR3 reads CASSLGSGDSYEQYF. CDR3 nucleotides: TGTGCCAGCAGCTTGGGTAGCGGGGACTCCTACGAGCAGTACTTC. V is TRBV5-6 and J is TRBJ2-7; 8 nucleotides match TRBD2. With V trimmed by 0 bases and J by 0 bases, 2 bases remained unmatched. The germline V gene encodes CDR1 SGHDT and CDR2 YYEEEE. CDR3 length equals 15 residues.

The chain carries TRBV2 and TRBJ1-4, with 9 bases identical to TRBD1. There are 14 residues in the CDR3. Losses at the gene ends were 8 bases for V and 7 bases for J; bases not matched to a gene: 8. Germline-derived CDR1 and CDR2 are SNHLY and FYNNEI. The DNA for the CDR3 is TGTGCCAGCGGGGGGACAGGGAAGGCTGAAAAACTGTTTTTT. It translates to CASGGTGKAEKLFF. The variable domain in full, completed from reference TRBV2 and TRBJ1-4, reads EPEVTQTPSHQVTQMGQEVILRCVPISNHLYFYWYRQILGQKVEFLVSFYNNEISEKSEIFDDQFSVERPDGSNFTLKIRSTKLEDSAMYFCASGGTGKAEKLFFGSGTQLSVL.

The CDR3 sequence: CASSVLAAEGEAFF. Here the CDR3 DNA reads TGCGCCAGCAGCGTCCTGGCAGCTGAAGGTGAAGCTTTCTTT. The rearrangement joins TRBV5-1 to TRBJ1-1; D not certain. The V end was cut by 4 bases, the J end by 7 bases, with 17 bases between. Germline V gene sequence: CDR1 SGHRS, CDR2 YFSETQ. CDR3 size: 14 residues. The whole variable domain, remainder taken from reference TRBV5-1 and TRBJ1-1, is KAGVTQTPRYLIKTRGQQVTLSCSPISGHRSVSWYQQTPGQGLQFLFEYFSETQRNKGNFPGRFSGRQFSNSRSEMNVSTLELGDSALYLCASSVLAAEGEAFFGQGTRLTVV.

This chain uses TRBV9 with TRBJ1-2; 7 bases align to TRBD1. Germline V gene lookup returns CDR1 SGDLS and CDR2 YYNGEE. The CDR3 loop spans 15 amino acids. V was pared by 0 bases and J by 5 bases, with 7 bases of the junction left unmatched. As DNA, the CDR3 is TGTGCCAGCAGCGTAGAAGGGGACAGCCGGTATGGCTACACCTTC. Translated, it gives CASSVEGDSRYGYTF.

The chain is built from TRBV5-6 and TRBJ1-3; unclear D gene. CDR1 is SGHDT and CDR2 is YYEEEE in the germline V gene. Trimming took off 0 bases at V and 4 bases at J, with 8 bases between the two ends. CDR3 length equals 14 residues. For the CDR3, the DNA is TGTGCCAGCAGCTTGGGTCGGGGAGGAAACACCATATATTTT. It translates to CASSLGRGGNTIYF.

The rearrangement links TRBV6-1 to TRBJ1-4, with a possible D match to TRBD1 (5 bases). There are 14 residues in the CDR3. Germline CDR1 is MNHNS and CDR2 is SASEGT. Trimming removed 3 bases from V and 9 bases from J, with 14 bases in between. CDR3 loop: CASSDGAGSKKLFF. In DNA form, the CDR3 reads TGTGCCAGCAGTGACGGGGCAGGGTCGAAAAAACTGTTTTTT.

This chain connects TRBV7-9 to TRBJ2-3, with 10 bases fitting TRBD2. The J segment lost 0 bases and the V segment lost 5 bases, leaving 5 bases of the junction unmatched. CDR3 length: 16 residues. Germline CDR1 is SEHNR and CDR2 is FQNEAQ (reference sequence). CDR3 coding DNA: TGTGCCAGCAGCCGGGGACTAGCGTCTAGCACAGATACGCAGTATTTT. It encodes CASSRGLASSTDTQYF. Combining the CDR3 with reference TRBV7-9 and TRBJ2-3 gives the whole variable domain DTGVSQNPRHKITKRGQNVTFRCDPISEHNRLYWYRQTLGQGPEFLTYFQNEAQLEKSRLLSDRFSAERPKGSFSTLEIQRTEQGDSAMYLCASSRGLASSTDTQYFGPGTRLTVL.

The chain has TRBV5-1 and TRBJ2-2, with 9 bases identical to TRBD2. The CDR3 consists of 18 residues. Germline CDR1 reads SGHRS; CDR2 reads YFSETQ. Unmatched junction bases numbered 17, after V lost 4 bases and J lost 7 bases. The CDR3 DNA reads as TGCGCCAGCAGCACCACCAGGGAGGTAGCGGGAGTGGACGGGGAGCTGTTTTTT. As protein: CASSTTREVAGVDGELFF. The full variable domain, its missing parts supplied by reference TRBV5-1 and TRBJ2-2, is KAGVTQTPRYLIKTRGQQVTLSCSPISGHRSVSWYQQTPGQGLQFLFEYFSETQRNKGNFPGRFSGRQFSNSRSEMNVSTLELGDSALYLCASSTTREVAGVDGELFFGEGSRLTVL.

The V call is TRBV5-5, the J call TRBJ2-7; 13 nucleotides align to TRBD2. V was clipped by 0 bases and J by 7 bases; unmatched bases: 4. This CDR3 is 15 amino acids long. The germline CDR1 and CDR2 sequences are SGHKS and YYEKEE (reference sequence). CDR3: CASSLEGLAGWEQYF. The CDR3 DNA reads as TGTGCCAGCAGCTTGGAGGGACTAGCGGGATGGGAGCAGTACTTC.

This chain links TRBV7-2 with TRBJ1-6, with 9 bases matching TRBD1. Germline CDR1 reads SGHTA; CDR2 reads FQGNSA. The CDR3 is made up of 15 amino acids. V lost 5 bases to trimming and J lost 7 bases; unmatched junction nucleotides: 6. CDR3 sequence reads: CASSPRQGGNSPLHF. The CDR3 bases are TGTGCCAGCAGCCCTCGACAGGGGGGAAATTCACCCCTCCACTTT.

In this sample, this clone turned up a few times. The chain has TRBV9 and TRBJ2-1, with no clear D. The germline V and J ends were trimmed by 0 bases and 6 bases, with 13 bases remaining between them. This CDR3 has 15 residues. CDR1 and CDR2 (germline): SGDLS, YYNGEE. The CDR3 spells CASSVDGVGGNEQFF. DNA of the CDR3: TGTGCCAGCAGCGTAGATGGAGTCGGCGGCAATGAGCAGTTCTTC.

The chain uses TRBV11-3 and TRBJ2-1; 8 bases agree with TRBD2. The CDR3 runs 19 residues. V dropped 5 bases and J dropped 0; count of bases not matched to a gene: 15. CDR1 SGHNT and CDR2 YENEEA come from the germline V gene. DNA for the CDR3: TGTGCCAGCAGCCCTCGGGGGGGGGCGATTCCCAGCTCCTACAATGAGCAGTTCTTC. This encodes CASSPRGGAIPSSYNEQFF.

The CDR3 DNA follows: TGTGCCAGCAGCCACCGGGACAGGGGACAAGAGACCCAGTACTTC. Its translation: CASSHRDRGQETQYF. The chain uses TRBV6-1 and TRBJ2-5; TRBD1 agrees at 10 bases. Germline-derived CDR1 and CDR2 are MNHNS and SASEGT. The V gene end was trimmed by 6 bases and the J gene end by 2 bases; junction bases not matched to a gene: 6. This CDR3 is built from 15 residues.